This entry lists 2 T cell receptor beta chains sequenced from one sample in a study of molecular identifiers for immune sequencing clone quantification. Each CDR3 protein is one row after TCRdb ran MiXCR on the PCR reads. Of approximately 550,000 distinct CDR3 sequences listed, approximately 25% were seen once; the top ten hold 0.76%. Sample: naive CD8+ T cells from blood, with Jurkat cell RNA spiked in. Subset specified: FACS-sorted CD8+CD4-CCR7+CD45RA+ naive T cells. The receptors shown here come from a human donor in good health. Some libraries in this study had Jurkat cell RNA spiked in.

This clonotype was seen more than once but under ten times. This chain uses TRBV15 with TRBJ1-5; maybe TRBD1 (5 bases). Trimming removed 0 bases from V and 6 bases from J, with 15 bases in between. This CDR3 has 16 residues. CDR1 is LNHNV and CDR2 is YYDKDF in the germline V gene (reference sequence). The CDR3 spells CATSRDLGTGRQPQHF. As DNA, the CDR3 is TGTGCCACCAGCAGAGATCTGGGTACAGGACGTCAGCCCCAGCATTTT.

The chain has TRBV6-5 and TRBJ1-5; TRBD1 matches at 8 bases. Germline V lookup: CDR1 MNHEY, CDR2 SVGAGI. This CDR3 is built from 14 residues. Losses at the gene ends were 5 bases for V and 5 bases for J; bases not matched to a gene: 5. The CDR3 nucleotides are TGTGCCAGCAGTGGACAGGGCCCCTATCAGCCCCAGCATTTT. As protein: CASSGQGPYQPQHF.